These 29 T cell receptor beta chains share one sample of origin, sequenced in a study of cytomegalovirus exposure and HLA in healthy donors. In the PCR, 60 Vbeta and 13 Jbeta primers were used. Repertoires were generated with immunoSEQ multiplex PCR, while TCRdb's copy carries only in-frame clones and drops some. This sample has about 91,000 clones, with approximately 69% found just once. The sequenced sample was PBMCs. The source is a female donor in good health and CMV-seronegative.

The rearrangement joins TRBV4-3 to TRBJ2-3; 12 bases fit TRBD2. In germline, CDR1 is LGHNA, CDR2 YSLEER. V gave up 1 base and J gave up 0 bases; unmatched junction bases: 5. The CDR3 has 18 amino acids. CDR3 sequence reads: CASSQVSGLAGSTDTQYF. In DNA, the CDR3 is TGCGCCAGCAGCCAAGTCTCCGGACTAGCGGGGAGCACAGATACGCAGTATTTT.

V gene TRBV29-1 combines with J gene TRBJ1-2; D gene ambiguous. Trimming took 4 bases from V and 6 from J, leaving 21 bases between them. CDR1 is SQVTM and CDR2 is ANQGSEA in the germline V gene. This CDR3 has 15 residues. CDR3 amino acids: CSVGDQAPLSDGYTF. CDR3 DNA sequence: TGCAGCGTTGGCGACCAGGCTCCTTTATCGGATGGCTACACCTTC.

The gene calls are TRBV5-8 and TRBJ1-2; 7 nucleotides align to TRBD1. The V gene's germline CDR1 is SGHTS and CDR2 YDEGEE. V lost 6 bases to trimming and J lost 4 bases; unmatched junction nucleotides: 12. This CDR3 comprises 15 residues. CDR3 sequence reads: CASTLIRGQSYGYTF. The CDR3 bases are TGTGCCAGCACCTTAATCAGGGGACAGAGCTATGGCTACACCTTC. Full variable domain (remainder filled in from reference TRBV5-8 and TRBJ1-2): EAGVTQSPTHLIKTRGQQATLRCSPISGHTSVYWYQQALGLGLQFLLWYDEGEERNRGNFPPRFSGRQFPNYSSELNVNALELEDSALYLCASTLIRGQSYGYTFGSGTRLTVV.

This clone occurred a few times. The chain employs TRBV10-3 and TRBJ2-3; 11 nucleotides match TRBD1. The CDR3 sequence is 15 residues long. Germline-derived CDR1 and CDR2 are ENHRY and SYGVKD. V dropped 6 bases and J dropped 5; count of bases not matched to a gene: 7. In DNA, the CDR3 is TGTGCCATCAGGAACCTGGACAGGGGGCAAGATACGCAGTATTTT. Residues: CAIRNLDRGQDTQYF.

This clone showed up just a few times. V gene TRBV10-2 combines with J gene TRBJ1-1; D call uncertain. Germline V gene data show CDR1 as WSHSY and CDR2 as SAAADI. This CDR3 comprises 11 residues. V was clipped by 8 bases and J by 5 bases, with 9 bases between them. CDR3 nucleotide sequence: TGCGCCAGCGCGGGAGGGACTGAAGCTTTCTTT. This sequence encodes CASAGGTEAFF.

The gene calls are TRBV7-2 and TRBJ2-7; a weak D match, TRBD1 (5 bases). Germline-derived CDR1 and CDR2 are SGHTA and FQGNSA. The CDR3 totals 13 residues. Trimming removed 5 bases at V and 4 bases at J, with 12 bases between. This CDR3 reads CASSKRQIYEQYF. CDR3 sequence (DNA): TGTGCCAGCAGCAAACGACAGATTTACGAGCAGTACTTC.

This clone was counted between two and nine times. The rearrangement uses TRBV11-3 and TRBJ2-3; 11 bases align to TRBD2. Germline assignment: CDR1 SGHNT and CDR2 YENEEA. V lost 5 bases, J lost 3 bases, and 10 bases stayed unmatched. The CDR3 contains 17 residues. The CDR3 DNA reads as TGTGCCAGCAGCCTCAAAACGACTAGCGGGGTGACAGATACGCAGTATTTT. Amino acid sequence: CASSLKTTSGVTDTQYF.

There are a few counts of this clone. V usage is TRBV5-1 and J usage is TRBJ1-2; D possibly corresponds to TRBD1 (5 bases). CDR1 is SGHRS and CDR2 is YFSETQ in the germline V gene. This CDR3 spans 16 amino acids. Trimming pared 4 bases from V and 5 bases from J, leaving 21 bases between. The DNA for the CDR3 is TGCGCCAGCAGCCCGGGTCGGGGGACTTATGGATATGGCTACACCTTC. This gives the protein CASSPGRGTYGYGYTF.

The chain uses TRBV14 and TRBJ2-3; D not certain. Germline values: CDR1 SGHDN, CDR2 FVKESK. The CDR3 is 12 residues long. Trimming pared 4 bases from V and 11 bases from J, leaving 13 bases between. CDR3 sequence: CASSLNIGLQYF. In nucleotides, the CDR3 is TGTGCCAGCAGCCTGAACATTGGGCTGCAGTATTTT.

The chain carries TRBV15 and TRBJ2-1; 7 bases fit TRBD1. Germline V gene data show CDR1 as LNHNV and CDR2 as YYDKDF (reference sequence). The CDR3 length is 14 residues. Trimming removed 8 bases from V and 3 bases from J; junction bases left unmatched: 7. The CDR3 nucleotides read TGTGCCACCGGCCAGGGGGTCCTCTACAATGAGCAGTTCTTC. Translated, it gives CATGQGVLYNEQFF.

A few counts support this clone. The chain links TRBV19 to TRBJ1-3; no firm D call. Germline CDR1 reads LNHDA; CDR2 reads SQIVND (reference sequence). Trimming pared 3 bases from V and 0 bases from J, leaving 6 bases between. CDR3 length: 14 amino acids. The CDR3 sequence: CASSMELSGNTIYF. The CDR3 region has the DNA TGTGCCAGTAGTATGGAGCTCTCTGGAAACACCATATATTTT.

The J gene is TRBJ2-7, the V gene TRBV19; a weak D match, TRBD1 (7 bases). Deletions cut 5 bases from V and 2 bases from J, with 13 bases between. The germline CDR1 and CDR2 sequences are LNHDA and SQIVND (reference sequence). The CDR3 has 14 residues. CDR3 amino acids: CASSAGGTAYEQYF. The CDR3, as DNA: TGTGCCAGTAGTGCTGGCGGGACAGCCTACGAGCAGTACTTC. Using reference TRBV19 and TRBJ2-7 for the parts outside the CDR3, the full variable domain is DGGITQSPKYLFRKEGQNVTLSCEQNLNHDAMYWYRQDPGQGLRLIYYSQIVNDFQKGDIAEGYSVSREKKESFPLTVTSAQKNPTAFYLCASSAGGTAYEQYFGPGTRLTVT.

V usage is TRBV15 and J usage is TRBJ2-7; a possible D gene is TRBD1 (6 bases). From germline, CDR1 is LNHNV and CDR2 YYDKDF (reference sequence). V lost 6 bases and J lost 3, with 24 bases in between. The CDR3 has 17 amino acids. CDR3 loop: CATSGGEGSPLNYEQYF. The CDR3, as DNA: TGTGCCACCAGTGGGGGCGAGGGCTCGCCCCTTAACTACGAGCAGTACTTC.

The chain links TRBV5-6 to TRBJ1-5, with TRBD1 as a possible D gene (6 bases). V was pared by 3 bases and J by 6 bases, with 13 bases between. Germline lookup yields CDR1 SGHDT and CDR2 YYEEEE. The CDR3 length is 14 residues. For the CDR3, the DNA is TGTGCCAGCAGCTATGGGGGGGCTGGTCAGCCCCAGCATTTT. This sequence encodes CASSYGGAGQPQHF.

The CDR3 DNA reads as TGCGCCAGCAGCCTCCGGGCGGGAAATGAGCAGTTCTTC. Protein: CASSLRAGNEQFF. The chain uses TRBV5-1 and TRBJ2-1, with a tentative D call TRBD2 (6 bases). The CDR3 runs 13 residues. CDR1 is SGHRS, CDR2 YFSETQ, per germline. The germline V and J ends were trimmed by 4 bases and 7 bases, with 12 bases remaining between them. The full variable domain, rest sourced from reference TRBV5-1 and TRBJ2-1, is KAGVTQTPRYLIKTRGQQVTLSCSPISGHRSVSWYQQTPGQGLQFLFEYFSETQRNKGNFPGRFSGRQFSNSRSEMNVSTLELGDSALYLCASSLRAGNEQFFGPGTRLTVL.

V gene TRBV7-2 combines with J gene TRBJ2-7; a possible D gene is TRBD1 (5 bases). This CDR3 has 15 amino acids. Germline lookup yields CDR1 SGHTA and CDR2 FQGNSA. Trimming removed 0 bases at V and 1 base at J, with 10 bases between. As DNA, the CDR3 is TGTGCCAGCAGCTTAGCGCAGGGTCGGTCCTACGAGCAGTACTTC. It codes for CASSLAQGRSYEQYF.

A remark on this clone: At one boundary the junction diverges from the germline segment, which might be a read error. The chain has TRBV7-7 and TRBJ2-7; no clear D. The CDR3 extends over 15 amino acids. CDR1 and CDR2 from the germline V gene are SSHAT and FNYEAQ (reference sequence). The CDR3 loop reads CASSLRGVQAYEQYF. The CDR3 DNA sequence: TGTGCTAGCAGCTTGAGAGGTGTTCAAGCCTACGAGCAGTACTTC.

The chain uses TRBV30 and TRBJ2-5, with D possibly TRBD2 on 7 matching bases. The CDR3 is 12 amino acids. In germline, CDR1 is GTSNPN, CDR2 SVGIG (reference sequence). Trimming cost V 0 bases and J 10 bases, with 12 bases left between them. CDR3 loop: CAWSVRGGGQYF. The CDR3 DNA reads TGTGCCTGGAGTGTACGAGGGGGGGGCCAGTACTTC.

The chain uses TRBV7-3 and TRBJ1-5; no clear D. This CDR3 region has 13 residues. Germline CDR1 is SGHTA and CDR2 is FQGTGA. Trimming left V 1 base short and J 6 bases short, with 7 bases between. The CDR3 sequence: CASSLSPFQPQHF. CDR3 DNA sequence: TGTGCCAGCAGCTTAAGTCCGTTTCAGCCCCAGCATTTT.

V and J are TRBV6-6 and TRBJ2-6; the D gene is possibly TRBD2 (6 bases). V dropped 0 bases and J dropped 0 bases, with 6 bases sitting between them. The CDR3 extends over 16 amino acids. Per germline, CDR1 MNHNY and CDR2 SVGAGI (reference sequence). The CDR3, as DNA: TGTGCCAGCAGTTACTCCGGGGGCTCTGGGGCCAACGTCCTGACTTTC. Translation gives CASSYSGGSGANVLTF.

Only a few counts were recorded for this clone. The gene calls are TRBV4-3 and TRBJ2-7, with 10 bases lining up with TRBD1. Trimming at V came to 0 bases and at J to 3 bases, leaving 2 bases not matched to a gene. Per the germline V gene, CDR1 is LGHNA and CDR2 is YSLEER. CDR3 size: 15 residues. The DNA of the CDR3 is TGCGCCAGCAGCCAAGATCGGACAGGGGGCTACGAGCAGTACTTC. Translated, it gives CASSQDRTGGYEQYF.

This clone was picked up a small number of times. The rearrangement joins TRBV11-2 to TRBJ1-2; possible D gene TRBD1, 6 bases. V was pared by 4 bases and J by 4 bases, with 19 bases between. Looked up from germline, CDR1 is SGHAT and CDR2 is FQNNGV. The CDR3 contains 16 residues. The CDR3 nucleotides are TGTGCCAGCAGCTCCCTGACAGGCAAATTCGGCTATGGCTACACCTTC. Amino acids: CASSSLTGKFGYGYTF.

The chain employs TRBV2 and TRBJ2-7; D uncertain. Germline values: CDR1 SNHLY, CDR2 FYNNEI. Trimming took off 4 bases at V and 4 bases at J, with 8 bases between the two ends. The CDR3 runs to 12 residues. For the CDR3, the DNA is TGTGCCAGCAGTGTGGCTTCGTACGAGCAGTACTTC. Translating gives CASSVASYEQYF.

There are a few counts of this clone. Different DNA sequences within this sample yield the same CDR3. The chain combines TRBV7-9 with TRBJ1-1, with 9 positions matching TRBD1. The CDR3 covers 16 residues. In germline, CDR1 is SEHNR, CDR2 FQNEAQ (reference sequence). After removal of 6 bases from V and 3 bases from J, the junction contained 11 bases not matched to a gene. The CDR3 DNA reads as TGTGCCAGCAGACATGGACAGGGGAGGATGTACACTGAAGCTTTCTTT. Protein sequence: CASRHGQGRMYTEAFF.

V and J are TRBV7-2 and TRBJ2-7; TRBD1 might be the D (5 bases). Per germline, CDR1 SGHTA and CDR2 FQGNSA. Trimming removed 5 bases from V and 2 bases from J, with 10 bases in between. CDR3 length: 13 residues. Here the CDR3 DNA reads TGTGCCAGCAGCCCGCGACAGACCTACGAGCAGTACTTC. It encodes CASSPRQTYEQYF. Variable domain in full (rest from reference TRBV7-2 and TRBJ2-7): GAGVSQSPSNKVTEKGKDVELRCDPISGHTALYWYRQSLGQGLEFLIYFQGNSAPDKSGLPSDRFSAERTGGSVSTLTIQRTQQEDSAVYLCASSPRQTYEQYFGPGTRLTVT.

This clone was detected only a few times. V and J are TRBV4-1 and TRBJ2-1; 11 bases map to TRBD2. CDR1 and CDR2 from the germline V gene are MGHRA and YSYEKL. This CDR3 spans 19 amino acids. V lost 0 bases and J lost 4; bases outside the gene matches: 11. CDR3 sequence: CASSQELGSSGGRYNEQFF. In nucleotides, the CDR3 is TGCGCCAGCAGCCAAGAATTAGGGTCTAGCGGGGGGCGGTACAATGAGCAGTTCTTC.

The chain links TRBV30 to TRBJ1-2, with D perhaps TRBD1 (5 bases). Per the germline V gene, CDR1 is GTSNPN and CDR2 is SVGIG (reference sequence). The CDR3 is made up of 11 amino acids. Trimming took off 8 bases at V and 4 bases at J, with 11 bases between the two ends. CDR3 sequence reads: CAHGGGYGYTF. CDR3 DNA: TGTGCCCATGGGGGGGGCTATGGCTACACCTTC. Complete variable domain (other parts from reference TRBV30 and TRBJ1-2): SQTIHQWPATLVQPVGSPLSLECTVEGTSNPNLYWYRQAAGRGLQLLFYSVGIGQISSEVPQNLSASRPQDRQFILSSKKLLLSDSGFYLCAHGGGYGYTFGSGTRLTVV.

This chain joins TRBV6-5 and TRBJ2-7; 8 positions agree with TRBD1. The V segment lost 2 bases and the J segment 4 bases; nucleotides outside the gene matches: 4. The CDR3 consists of 14 residues. Germline CDR1 and CDR2: MNHEY and SVGAGI. The CDR3 nucleotides read TGTGCCAGCAGTTACGGACAGGGATTTTACGAGCAGTACTTC. Its protein product is CASSYGQGFYEQYF.

This clone was detected only once. This chain joins TRBV5-1 and TRBJ2-7; tentative D call: TRBD1 (6 bases). V dropped 5 bases and J dropped 0 bases, with 15 bases sitting between them. CDR1 and CDR2 (germline): SGHRS, YFSETQ. The CDR3 sequence is 15 residues long. This CDR3 is CASRGAGGSSYEQYF. The CDR3 DNA sequence: TGCGCCAGCAGGGGGGCTGGCGGTAGCTCCTACGAGCAGTACTTC.